Presented here are 2 T cell receptor beta chains from one specimen sequenced in a study of T cell responses to AZD1222 COVID-19 vaccine. Clones were sequenced by immunoSEQ multiplex PCR, and TCRdb holds only the in-frame ones, with some missing. The sample has about 62,000 clones, roughly 80% seen once; the top ten hold roughly an eighth. Sequenced material: peripheral blood, taken on day 0 of AZD1222 vaccination. Receptors originate from an adult in good health.

The V and J genes are TRBV7-9 and TRBJ2-3, with 10 bases matching TRBD2. Germline CDR1 reads SEHNR; CDR2 reads FQNEAQ (reference sequence). The junction had 8 bases not matched to a gene; V was cut back by 5 bases and J by 3 bases. The CDR3 is 16 residues long. CDR3 sequence reads: CASSPASGGATDTQYF. The CDR3 DNA sequence: TGTGCCAGCAGCCCCGCCAGCGGGGGGGCAACAGATACGCAGTATTTT.

CDR3: CASSDHTTYEQYF. Here the CDR3 DNA reads TGTGCCAGCAGTGATCACACAACCTACGAGCAGTACTTC. This chain joins TRBV2 and TRBJ2-7; D not certain. There are 13 residues in the CDR3. V was pared by 3 bases and J by 2 bases, with 8 bases between. The V gene's germline CDR1 is SNHLY and CDR2 FYNNEI.